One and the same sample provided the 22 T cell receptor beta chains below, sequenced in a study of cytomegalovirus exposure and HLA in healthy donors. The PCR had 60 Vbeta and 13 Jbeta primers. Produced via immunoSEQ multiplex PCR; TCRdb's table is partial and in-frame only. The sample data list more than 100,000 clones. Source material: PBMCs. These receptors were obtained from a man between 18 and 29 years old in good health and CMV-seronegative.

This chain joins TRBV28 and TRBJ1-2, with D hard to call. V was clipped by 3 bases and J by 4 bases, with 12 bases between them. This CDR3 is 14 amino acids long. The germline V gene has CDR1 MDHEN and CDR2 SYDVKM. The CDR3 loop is CASSFETLPYGYTF. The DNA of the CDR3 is TGTGCCAGCAGTTTCGAGACTCTCCCCTATGGCTACACCTTC.

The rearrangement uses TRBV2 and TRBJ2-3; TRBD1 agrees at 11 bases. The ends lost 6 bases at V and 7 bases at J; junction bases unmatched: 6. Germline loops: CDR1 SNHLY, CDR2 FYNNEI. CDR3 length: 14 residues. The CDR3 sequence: CASSRTGGEYTQYF. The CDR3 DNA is TGTGCCAGCAGCCGGACAGGGGGCGAATATACGCAGTATTTT.

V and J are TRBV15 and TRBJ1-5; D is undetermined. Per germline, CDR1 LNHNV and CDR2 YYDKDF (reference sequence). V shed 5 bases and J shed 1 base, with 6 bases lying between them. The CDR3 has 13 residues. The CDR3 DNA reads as TGTGCCACCAGCTTTCGGAGCAATCAGCCCCAGCATTTT. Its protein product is CATSFRSNQPQHF.

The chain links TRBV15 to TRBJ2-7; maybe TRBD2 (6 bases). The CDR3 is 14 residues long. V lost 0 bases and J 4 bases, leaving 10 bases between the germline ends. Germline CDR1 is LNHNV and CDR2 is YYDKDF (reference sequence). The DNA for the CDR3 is TGTGCCACCAGCAGAGATCGGGGGAGGTACGAGCAGTACTTC. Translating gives CATSRDRGRYEQYF.

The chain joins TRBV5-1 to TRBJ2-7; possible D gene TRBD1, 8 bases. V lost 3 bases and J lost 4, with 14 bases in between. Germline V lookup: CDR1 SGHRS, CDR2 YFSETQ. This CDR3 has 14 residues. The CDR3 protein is CASSWGGQAYEQYF. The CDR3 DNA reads TGCGCCAGCAGCTGGGGGGGACAGGCTTACGAGCAGTACTTC.

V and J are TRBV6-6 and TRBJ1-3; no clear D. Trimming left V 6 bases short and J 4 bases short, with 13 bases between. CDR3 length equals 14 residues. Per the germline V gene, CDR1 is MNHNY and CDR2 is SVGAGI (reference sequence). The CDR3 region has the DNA TGTGCCAGCAGACCCAGGTCGGGGGGAAACACCATATATTTT. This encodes CASRPRSGGNTIYF.

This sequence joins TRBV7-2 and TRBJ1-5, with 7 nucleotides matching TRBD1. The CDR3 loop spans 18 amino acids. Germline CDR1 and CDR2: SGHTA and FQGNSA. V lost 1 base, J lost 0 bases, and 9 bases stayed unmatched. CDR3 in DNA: TGTGCCAGCAGCTTAGTGTGGGGGACAGTTAATAGCAATCAGCCCCAGCATTTT. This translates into CASSLVWGTVNSNQPQHF.

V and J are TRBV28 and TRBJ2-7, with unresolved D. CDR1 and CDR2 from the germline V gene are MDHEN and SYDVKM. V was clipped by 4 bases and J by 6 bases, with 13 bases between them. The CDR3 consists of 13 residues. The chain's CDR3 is CASSSVRQFEQYF. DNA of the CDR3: TGTGCCAGCAGTTCAGTCCGCCAGTTCGAGCAGTACTTC.

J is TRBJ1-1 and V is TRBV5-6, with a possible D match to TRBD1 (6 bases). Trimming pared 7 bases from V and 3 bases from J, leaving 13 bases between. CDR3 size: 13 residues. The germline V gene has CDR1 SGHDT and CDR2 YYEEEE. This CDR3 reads CASHPGGYTEAFF. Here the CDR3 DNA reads TGTGCCAGCCACCCGGGGGGCTACACTGAAGCTTTCTTT.

This CDR3 reads CASSKGDRDTYEQYF. The CDR3 nucleotides are TGTGCCAGCAGCAAAGGGGACAGGGATACCTACGAGCAGTACTTC. This chain joins TRBV28 and TRBJ2-7; the match to TRBD1 covers 9 bases. CDR3 length: 15 residues. The junction had 8 bases not matched to a gene; V was cut back by 6 bases and J by 2 bases. The germline gives CDR1 MDHEN, CDR2 SYDVKM. The whole variable domain, remainder taken from reference TRBV28 and TRBJ2-7, is DVKVTQSSRYLVKRTGEKVFLECVQDMDHENMFWYRQDPGLGLRLIYFSYDVKMKEKGDIPEGYSVSREKKERFSLILESASTNQTSMYLCASSKGDRDTYEQYFGPGTRLTVT.

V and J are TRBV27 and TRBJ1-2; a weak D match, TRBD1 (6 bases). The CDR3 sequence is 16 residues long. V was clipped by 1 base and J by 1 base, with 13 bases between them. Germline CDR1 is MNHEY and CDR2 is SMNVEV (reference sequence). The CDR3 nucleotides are TGTGCCAGCAGTTTATTGCCAATGGACAGTAACTATGGCTACACCTTC. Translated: CASSLLPMDSNYGYTF.

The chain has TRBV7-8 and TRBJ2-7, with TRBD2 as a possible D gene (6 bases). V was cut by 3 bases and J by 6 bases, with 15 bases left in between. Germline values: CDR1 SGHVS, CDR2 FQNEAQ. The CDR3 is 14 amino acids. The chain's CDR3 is CASSFKRGSGEQYF. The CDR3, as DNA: TGTGCCAGCAGCTTTAAACGGGGGTCAGGCGAGCAGTACTTC. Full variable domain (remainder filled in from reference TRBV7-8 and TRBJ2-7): GAGVSQSPRYKVAKRGQDVALRCDPISGHVSLFWYQQALGQGPEFLTYFQNEAQLDKSGLPSDRFFAERPEGSVSTLKIQRTQQEDSAVYLCASSFKRGSGEQYFGPGTRLTVT.

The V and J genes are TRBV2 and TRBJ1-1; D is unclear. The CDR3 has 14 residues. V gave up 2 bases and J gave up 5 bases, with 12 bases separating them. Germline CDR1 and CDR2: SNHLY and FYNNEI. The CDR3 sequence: CASSESGRRTEAFF. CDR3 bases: TGTGCCAGCAGTGAATCGGGGAGGAGGACTGAAGCTTTCTTT.

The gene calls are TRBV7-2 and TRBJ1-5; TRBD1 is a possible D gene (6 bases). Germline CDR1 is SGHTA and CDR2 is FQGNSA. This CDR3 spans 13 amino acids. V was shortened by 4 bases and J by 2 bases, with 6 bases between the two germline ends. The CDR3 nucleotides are TGTGCCAGCAGCTGGACAGGCAATCAGCCCCAGCATTTT. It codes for CASSWTGNQPQHF.

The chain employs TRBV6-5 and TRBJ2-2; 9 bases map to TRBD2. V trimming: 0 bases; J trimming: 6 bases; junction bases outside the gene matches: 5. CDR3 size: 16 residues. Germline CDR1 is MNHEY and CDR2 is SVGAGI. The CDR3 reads CASSYSRRTSAGELFF. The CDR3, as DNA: TGTGCCAGCAGTTACTCCCGGCGGACTAGCGCCGGGGAGCTGTTTTTT.

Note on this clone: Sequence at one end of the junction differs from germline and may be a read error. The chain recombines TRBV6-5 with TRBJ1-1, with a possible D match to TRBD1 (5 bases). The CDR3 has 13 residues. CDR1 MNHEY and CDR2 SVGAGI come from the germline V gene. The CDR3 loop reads CASSWGEAGTAAF. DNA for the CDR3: TGTGCCAGCAGTTGGGGAGAAGCCGGGACTGCTGCATTT.

This chain's CDR3 is CASSKPGQGRNEQFF. CDR3 in DNA: TGTGCCAGCAGCAAACCGGGACAGGGACGAAATGAGCAGTTCTTC. This sequence joins TRBV6-5 and TRBJ2-1, with 9 bases aligning to TRBD1. The junction had 10 bases not matched to a gene; V was cut back by 6 bases and J by 7 bases. The CDR3 spans 15 residues. Germline loops: CDR1 MNHEY, CDR2 SVGAGI.

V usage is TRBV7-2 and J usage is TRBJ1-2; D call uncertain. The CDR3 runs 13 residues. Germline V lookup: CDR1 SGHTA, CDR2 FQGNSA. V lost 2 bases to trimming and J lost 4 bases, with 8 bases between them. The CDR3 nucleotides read TGTGCCAGCAGCTTACGGGGAGTCTATGGCTACACCTTC. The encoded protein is CASSLRGVYGYTF.

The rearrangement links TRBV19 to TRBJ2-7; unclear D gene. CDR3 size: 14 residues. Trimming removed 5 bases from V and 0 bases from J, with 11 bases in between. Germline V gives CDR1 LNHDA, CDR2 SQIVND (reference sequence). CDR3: CASSPHDSSYEQYF. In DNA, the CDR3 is TGTGCCAGTAGTCCTCACGACTCCTCCTACGAGCAGTACTTC. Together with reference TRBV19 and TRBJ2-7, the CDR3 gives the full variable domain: DGGITQSPKYLFRKEGQNVTLSCEQNLNHDAMYWYRQDPGQGLRLIYYSQIVNDFQKGDIAEGYSVSREKKESFPLTVTSAQKNPTAFYLCASSPHDSSYEQYFGPGTRLTVT.

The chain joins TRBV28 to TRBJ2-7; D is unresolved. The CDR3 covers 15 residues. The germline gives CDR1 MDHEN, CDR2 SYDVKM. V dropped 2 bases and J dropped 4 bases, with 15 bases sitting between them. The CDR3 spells CASSLIQLRTYEQYF. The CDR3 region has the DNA TGTGCCAGCAGTTTAATACAGCTCCGAACGTACGAGCAGTACTTC.

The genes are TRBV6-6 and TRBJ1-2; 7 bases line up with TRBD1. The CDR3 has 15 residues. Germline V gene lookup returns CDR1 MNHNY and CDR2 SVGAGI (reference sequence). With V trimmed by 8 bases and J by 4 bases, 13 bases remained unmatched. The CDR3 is CASWTGVLGGYGYTF. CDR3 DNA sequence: TGTGCCAGCTGGACAGGAGTCCTGGGGGGCTATGGCTACACCTTC.

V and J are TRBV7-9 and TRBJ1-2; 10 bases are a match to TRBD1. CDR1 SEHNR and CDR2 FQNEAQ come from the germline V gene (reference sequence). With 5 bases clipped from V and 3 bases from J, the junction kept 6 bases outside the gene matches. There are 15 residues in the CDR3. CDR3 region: CASSLGTGDYYGYTF. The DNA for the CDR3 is TGTGCCAGCAGCCTTGGGACAGGGGATTACTATGGCTACACCTTC.